A single sample gave rise to the 2 T cell receptor beta chains below, sequenced in a study of T cell responses to AZD1222 COVID-19 vaccine. Repertoires were generated with immunoSEQ multiplex PCR, while TCRdb's copy carries only in-frame clones and drops some. The sample lists 98,000 or so clones, about 86% seen once, with less than 3.5% in the top ten. This material consisted of peripheral blood, taken on day 0 of AZD1222 vaccination. These receptors all come from an adult in good health.

The genes are TRBV28 and TRBJ1-1, with 9 bases lining up with TRBD1. Trimming removed 5 bases from V and 7 bases from J; junction bases left unmatched: 5. Looked up from germline, CDR1 is MDHEN and CDR2 is SYDVKM. The length of the CDR3 is 13 residues. DNA for the CDR3: TGTGCCAGCAGTAGAACAGGGGGCAGTGAAGCTTTCTTT. It encodes CASSRTGGSEAFF.

This clone has just a few counts. The CDR3 protein is CASSPSSNYGYTF. CDR3 nucleotide sequence: TGCGCCAGCAGCCCTAGTTCCAACTATGGCTACACCTTC. The gene calls are TRBV5-1 and TRBJ1-2, with unresolved D. Trimming cost V 4 bases and J 2 bases, with 9 bases left between them. The CDR3 is 13 amino acids. Germline loops: CDR1 SGHRS, CDR2 YFSETQ.